The 23 T cell receptor beta chains presented below share a single source sample, sequenced in a study of beta chain features in type 1 diabetes. Since all of the isolated RNA was reverse transcribed, expressed TCRB transcripts were what got sequenced. Generated by immunoSEQ multiplex PCR, the TCRdb table keeps only in-frame clones and is missing some. Of under 550,000 clones listed, roughly an eighth are singletons. Sequencing was performed on naive CD4+ T cells from blood. These receptors originate from a woman between 18 and 30 years old in good health.

This clone was detected a few times. CDR3 sequence: CASSRGKAFF. CDR3 DNA sequence: TGTGCCAGTAGTAGAGGAAAAGCTTTCTTT. The rearrangement uses TRBV19 and TRBJ1-1, with no clear D. The germline V and J ends were trimmed by 4 bases and 9 bases, with 6 bases remaining between them. The CDR3 contains 10 residues. Germline V lookup: CDR1 LNHDA, CDR2 SQIVND (reference sequence). The full variable domain, rest sourced from reference TRBV19 and TRBJ1-1, is DGGITQSPKYLFRKEGQNVTLSCEQNLNHDAMYWYRQDPGQGLRLIYYSQIVNDFQKGDIAEGYSVSREKKESFPLTVTSAQKNPTAFYLCASSRGKAFFGQGTRLTVV.

The J gene is TRBJ1-1, the V gene TRBV5-1; 7 bases map to TRBD1. This CDR3 spans 14 amino acids. With 4 bases clipped from V and 6 bases from J, the junction kept 9 bases outside the gene matches. Germline values: CDR1 SGHRS, CDR2 YFSETQ. CDR3 DNA sequence: TGCGCCAGCAGCAGAACGACAGGGAAAGCTGAAGCTTTCTTT. Protein sequence: CASSRTTGKAEAFF. The variable domain in full, completed from reference TRBV5-1 and TRBJ1-1, reads KAGVTQTPRYLIKTRGQQVTLSCSPISGHRSVSWYQQTPGQGLQFLFEYFSETQRNKGNFPGRFSGRQFSNSRSEMNVSTLELGDSALYLCASSRTTGKAEAFFGQGTRLTVV.

The table lists this clone with a few counts. V usage is TRBV7-9 and J usage is TRBJ1-4; D perhaps matches TRBD1 (5 bases). The V gene lost 4 bases and the J gene lost 4 bases, with 10 bases spanning the gap. Germline CDR1 reads SEHNR; CDR2 reads FQNEAQ (reference sequence). This CDR3 spans 14 amino acids. CDR3 nucleotides: TGTGCCAGCAGCTCCGGGACTTTTAATGAAAAACTGTTTTTT. It codes for CASSSGTFNEKLFF.

The chain uses TRBV30 and TRBJ2-7; tentative D call: TRBD2 (7 bases). The CDR3 is 14 residues long. CDR1 is GTSNPN and CDR2 is SVGIG in the germline V gene (reference sequence). With 3 bases removed from V and 3 bases from J, the gap between germline ends came to 15 bases. DNA of the CDR3: TGTGCCTGGAGCAAGGGGGGGTCAAACTACGAGCAGTACTTC. Amino acid sequence: CAWSKGGSNYEQYF. Drawing the rest from reference TRBV30 and TRBJ2-7, the complete variable domain is SQTIHQWPATLVQPVGSPLSLECTVEGTSNPNLYWYRQAAGRGLQLLFYSVGIGQISSEVPQNLSASRPQDRQFILSSKKLLLSDSGFYLCAWSKGGSNYEQYFGPGTRLTVT.

This clone occurred a few times. The chain is built from TRBV5-1 and TRBJ1-1; D is possibly TRBD1 (6 bases). The V and J ends lost 4 bases and 8 bases respectively, with 12 bases between them. The CDR3 covers 12 residues. Germline V gene data show CDR1 as SGHRS and CDR2 as YFSETQ. CDR3 amino acids: CASSKQGHEAFF. The CDR3 nucleotides are TGCGCCAGCAGCAAGCAGGGGCACGAAGCTTTCTTT.

The gene calls are TRBV11-3 and TRBJ2-1; 11 bases align to TRBD2. The CDR3 length is 19 residues. Germline V gives CDR1 SGHNT, CDR2 YENEEA. V shed 0 bases and J 4 bases; nucleotides not matched to a gene: 11. The CDR3 DNA sequence: TGTGCCAGCAGCTTAGAAAGGGGGGTAGCGGGAGGGCAATACAATGAGCAGTTCTTC. Translated, it gives CASSLERGVAGGQYNEQFF.

This clone was detected a few times. The chain recombines TRBV7-9 with TRBJ2-3; D gene uncertain. Germline V gives CDR1 SEHNR, CDR2 FQNEAQ (reference sequence). The ends were cut back, 1 base at V and 4 bases at J, with 6 bases in the middle. This CDR3 has 13 residues. The CDR3 reads CASSLDGPDTQYF. CDR3 sequence (DNA): TGTGCCAGCAGCTTAGATGGGCCAGATACGCAGTATTTT.

This sequence joins TRBV15 and TRBJ2-1; 9 nucleotides line up with TRBD2. In germline, CDR1 is LNHNV, CDR2 YYDKDF (reference sequence). CDR3 length: 17 residues. V lost 2 bases, J lost 2 bases, and 7 bases stayed unmatched. The CDR3 DNA reads TGTGCCACCAGCAGAACAAAGACTAGCGGAACCTACAATGAGCAGTTCTTC. Translated: CATSRTKTSGTYNEQFF.

The chain recombines TRBV4-3 with TRBJ2-1; 9 nucleotides match TRBD2. Per the germline V gene, CDR1 is LGHNA and CDR2 is YSLEER. After removal of 5 bases from V and 9 bases from J, the junction contained 14 bases not matched to a gene. This CDR3 is built from 16 residues. CDR3: CASSTLAGVLVSEQFF. The CDR3 DNA follows: TGCGCCAGCAGCACATTAGCGGGAGTTTTAGTTAGTGAGCAGTTCTTC.

This chain links TRBV5-4 with TRBJ2-7; 9 bases align to TRBD1. This CDR3 spans 14 amino acids. Germline V gene lookup returns CDR1 SGHNT and CDR2 YYREEE (reference sequence). V shed 3 bases and J 2 bases; nucleotides not matched to a gene: 3. This chain's CDR3 is CASSSGQGTYEQYV. The DNA of the CDR3 is TGTGCCAGCAGCTCGGGACAGGGCACCTACGAGCAGTACGTC.

This clone was counted only a few times. V usage is TRBV7-3 and J usage is TRBJ2-2, with unresolved D. Trimming shortened V by 1 base and J by 1 base, and 7 bases separated the two germline ends. In germline, CDR1 is SGHTA, CDR2 FQGTGA. This CDR3 has 15 residues. In nucleotides, the CDR3 is TGTGCCAGCAGCTTAAGTTCCGGGAACACCGGGGAGCTGTTTTTT. This gives the protein CASSLSSGNTGELFF.

This chain joins TRBV7-3 and TRBJ2-2, with D tentatively TRBD1 (5 bases). CDR1 SGHTA and CDR2 FQGTGA come from the germline V gene. The germline V and J ends were trimmed by 3 bases and 6 bases, with 11 bases remaining between them. There are 14 residues in the CDR3. The CDR3 reads CASSLQGSSGELFF. CDR3 sequence (DNA): TGTGCCAGCAGCTTGCAGGGCTCCTCCGGGGAGCTGTTTTTT.

For this clone: Other DNA sequences in the same sample also yield this CDR3. V is TRBV7-3 and J is TRBJ2-2; D uncertain. V lost 4 bases and J 0 bases, leaving 3 bases between the germline ends. The CDR3 has 13 residues. Germline V gives CDR1 SGHTA, CDR2 FQGTGA. The CDR3 region has the DNA TGTGCCAGCAGCTCTACGAACACCGGGGAGCTGTTTTTT. Its translation is CASSSTNTGELFF.

V gene TRBV28 combines with J gene TRBJ2-3; D gene unclear. Trimming took 5 bases from V and 0 from J, leaving 9 bases between them. Germline V gene sequence: CDR1 MDHEN, CDR2 SYDVKM. The CDR3 covers 14 residues. The DNA for the CDR3 is TGTGCCAGCAGTGAAGCGACTAGCACAGATACGCAGTATTTT. It specifies CASSEATSTDTQYF.

This clone was picked up a small number of times. This chain links TRBV6-1 with TRBJ1-2, with D unresolved. There are 11 residues in the CDR3. The germline V gene encodes CDR1 MNHNS and CDR2 SASEGT. V lost 4 bases, J lost 4 bases, and 4 bases lay in between. CDR3 nucleotides: TGTGCCAGCAGTGTGGGCTATGGCTACACCTTC. This encodes CASSVGYGYTF.

The V gene is TRBV28, the J gene TRBJ1-6; D remains ambiguous. There are 14 residues in the CDR3. Trimming pared 3 bases from V and 14 bases from J, leaving 17 bases between. Germline V gene lookup returns CDR1 MDHEN and CDR2 SYDVKM. DNA for the CDR3: TGTGCCAGCAGTTTGAGTCGGATTTTAGGAGCCCTCCACTTT. Translation: CASSLSRILGALHF.

A few counts support this clone. A junction boundary mismatches the germline segment, possibly from a read error. V gene TRBV7-7 combines with J gene TRBJ2-5; D might be TRBD2 (5 bases). This CDR3 comprises 15 residues. Germline CDR1 reads SSHAT; CDR2 reads FNYEAQ (reference sequence). CDR3 region: CASNAVVGPAGTQYF. The CDR3 bases are TGTGCTAGCAACGCGGTAGTAGGTCCGGCGGGGACCCAGTACTTC. Complete variable domain (other parts from reference TRBV7-7 and TRBJ2-5): GAGVSQSPRYKVTKRGQDVTLRCDPISSHATLYWYQQALGQGPEFLTYFNYEAQPDKSGLPSDRFSAERPEGSISTLTIQRTEQRDSAMYRCASNAVVGPAGTQYFGPGTRLLVL.

There are a few counts of this clone. V usage is TRBV19 and J usage is TRBJ2-5; D remains ambiguous. The germline V gene encodes CDR1 LNHDA and CDR2 SQIVND (reference sequence). Trimming shortened V by 5 bases and J by 4 bases, and 11 bases separated the two germline ends. The CDR3 loop spans 13 amino acids. CDR3 loop: CASSWVVGETQYF. Written as DNA, the CDR3 is TGTGCCAGTAGTTGGGTCGTGGGAGAGACCCAGTACTTC.

The V and J genes are TRBV7-9 and TRBJ1-2; a weak D match, TRBD1 (6 bases). CDR3 length equals 15 residues. The V gene lost 5 bases and the J gene lost 8 bases, with 21 bases spanning the gap. Per the germline V gene, CDR1 is SEHNR and CDR2 is FQNEAQ (reference sequence). This CDR3 reads CASSRAGTRSKGYTF. For the CDR3, the DNA is TGTGCCAGCAGCAGAGCCGGGACACGAAGTAAGGGCTACACCTTC.

This chain links TRBV18 with TRBJ2-1; 7 bases match TRBD1. The V and J ends lost 3 bases and 8 bases, in that order; junction bases with no gene match: 10. Germline loops: CDR1 KGHSH, CDR2 LQKENI. This CDR3 has 15 residues. CDR3 protein: CASSPVLTGSHEQFF. CDR3 sequence (DNA): TGTGCCAGCTCACCGGTCTTGACAGGGAGCCATGAGCAGTTCTTC.

This clone was counted between two and nine times. This chain links TRBV4-1 with TRBJ1-2, with TRBD1 matching 9 bases. V shed 2 bases and J 1 base; nucleotides not matched to a gene: 8. Germline CDR1 is MGHRA and CDR2 is YSYEKL. This CDR3 has 17 residues. The CDR3 is CASSQRDRVSRNYGYTF. CDR3 nucleotide sequence: TGCGCCAGCAGCCAACGGGACAGGGTTTCCCGTAACTATGGCTACACCTTC.

This clone was counted between two and nine times. CDR3: CASSLTESQNIQYF. The DNA of the CDR3 is TGCGCCAGCAGCTTGACAGAAAGCCAAAACATTCAGTACTTC. This rearrangement joins TRBV5-1 to TRBJ2-4, with unresolved D. Trimming cost V 1 base and J 5 bases, with 10 bases left between them. This CDR3 is built from 14 residues. The germline V gene encodes CDR1 SGHRS and CDR2 YFSETQ.

This clone occurred a few times. The chain links TRBV7-8 to TRBJ2-7; D not resolved. Germline CDR1 and CDR2: SGHVS and FQNEAQ. V was cut by 1 base and J by 5 bases, with 3 bases left in between. The CDR3 length is 11 residues. This CDR3 reads CASSLDHEQYV. In nucleotides, the CDR3 is TGTGCCAGCAGCTTAGACCACGAGCAGTACGTC.